These 19 T cell receptor beta chains were all obtained from the same sample, sequenced in a study of OX40 agonist ivuxolimab in advanced cancers. Only in-frame clones appear in the TCRdb table, and some are missing; sequencing was by immunoSEQ multiplex PCR. The top ten clones hold less than 2% of a sample with tens of thousands of clones, 80% to 90% of them seen once. This specimen consisted of CD4+ or CD8+ T cells sorted from blood, obtained in a trial of the OX40 agonist ivuxolimab. The receptor set was obtained from an adult with an advanced solid tumor such as melanoma, head and neck, liver or kidney cancer.

This clone occurred once. In the same sample, other DNA sequences code for this CDR3. This chain links TRBV18 with TRBJ2-3; D uncertain. Germline V gene data show CDR1 as KGHSH and CDR2 as LQKENI. V was trimmed by 2 bases and J by 0 bases, leaving 6 bases between them. The CDR3 is 14 residues long. CDR3 residues: CASSPTGSTDTQYF. The CDR3 nucleotides are TGTGCCAGCTCACCAACGGGTAGCACAGATACGCAGTATTTT. The complete variable domain, with remaining parts taken from reference TRBV18 and TRBJ2-3, reads NAGVMQNPRHLVRRRGQEARLRCSPMKGHSHVYWYRQLPEEGLKFMVYLQKENIIDESGMPKERFSAEFPKEGPSILRIQQVVRGDSAAYFCASSPTGSTDTQYFGPGTRLTVL.

CDR3 loop: CASSQDSDIGPQHF. The CDR3 DNA reads as TGCGCCAGCAGCCAAGACTCAGACATCGGGCCCCAGCATTTT. J is TRBJ1-5 and V is TRBV4-1; D is undetermined. Germline lookup yields CDR1 MGHRA and CDR2 YSYEKL. The CDR3 is 14 amino acids. Trimming took 0 bases from V and 9 from J, leaving 12 bases between them.

The rearrangement joins TRBV7-9 to TRBJ2-7; no firm D call. The CDR3 sequence is 13 residues long. CDR1 is SEHNR and CDR2 is FQNEAQ in the germline V gene (reference sequence). Trimming cost V 1 base and J 2 bases, with 6 bases left between them. The CDR3 region is CASSLETTYEQYF. The CDR3 region has the DNA TGTGCCAGCAGCTTAGAAACAACCTACGAGCAGTACTTC.

The rearrangement joins TRBV7-8 to TRBJ1-1; D may be TRBD1 (5 bases). The CDR3 contains 15 residues. The ends were cut back, 2 bases at V and 1 base at J, with 11 bases in the middle. Germline assignment: CDR1 SGHVS and CDR2 FQNEAQ. The CDR3 nucleotides read TGTGCCAGCAGCTTACAGGTCAGGGAGAACACTGAAGCTTTCTTT. It encodes CASSLQVRENTEAFF.

V gene TRBV5-1 combines with J gene TRBJ1-2; D perhaps matches TRBD1 (5 bases). CDR3 size: 13 residues. Per the germline V gene, CDR1 is SGHRS and CDR2 is YFSETQ. V was cut by 0 bases and J by 14 bases, with 17 bases left in between. CDR3 DNA sequence: TGCGCCAGCAGCTTGGACAGGATCTTTATGTTGACCTTC. Translating it yields CASSLDRIFMLTF.

This clone was seen just once. The chain carries TRBV18 and TRBJ2-4, with D perhaps TRBD2 (6 bases). Trimming pared 3 bases from V and 2 bases from J, leaving 11 bases between. The CDR3 consists of 15 residues. Germline CDR1 reads KGHSH; CDR2 reads LQKENI. This chain's CDR3 is CASSPSRDSKNIQYF. The CDR3 DNA follows: TGTGCCAGCTCACCCTCCCGGGACTCCAAAAACATTCAGTACTTC.

V is TRBV7-8 and J is TRBJ1-4; D may be TRBD1 (6 bases). Trimming left V 5 bases short and J 8 bases short, with 15 bases between. This CDR3 comprises 14 residues. Germline lookup yields CDR1 SGHVS and CDR2 FQNEAQ. The CDR3 spells CASSPQGLGEKLFF. The CDR3 DNA follows: TGTGCCAGCAGCCCACAGGGACTAGGGGAAAAACTGTTTTTT.

This chain joins TRBV11-2 and TRBJ1-2; TRBD1 aligns across 9 bases. Germline trimming cut 4 bases from V and 8 bases from J; bases unmatched to any gene: 8. Germline V gene lookup returns CDR1 SGHAT and CDR2 FQNNGV. This CDR3 has 14 residues. CDR3 sequence reads: CASSSWTGESGYTF. The CDR3 nucleotides read TGTGCCAGCAGCTCCTGGACAGGGGAAAGCGGCTACACCTTC.

The chain employs TRBV9 and TRBJ2-1; TRBD1 agrees at 7 bases. The V gene's germline CDR1 is SGDLS and CDR2 YYNGEE. Unmatched junction bases numbered 5, after V lost 3 bases and J lost 2 bases. The CDR3 extends over 15 amino acids. The CDR3 sequence: CASSAEGTAYNEQFF. CDR3 in DNA: TGTGCCAGCAGCGCCGAGGGGACAGCCTACAATGAGCAGTTCTTC.

The rearrangement links TRBV28 to TRBJ1-4, with D possibly matching TRBD1 (6 bases). V was pared by 7 bases and J by 2 bases, with 20 bases between. The CDR3 totals 17 residues. Germline-derived CDR1 and CDR2 are MDHEN and SYDVKM. CDR3 sequence: CASTDLGGRGTNEKLFF. The CDR3 nucleotides are TGTGCCAGCACCGACCTGGGAGGAAGGGGGACTAATGAAAAACTGTTTTTT. The whole variable domain, filled in from reference TRBV28 and TRBJ1-4, reads DVKVTQSSRYLVKRTGEKVFLECVQDMDHENMFWYRQDPGLGLRLIYFSYDVKMKEKGDIPEGYSVSREKKERFSLILESASTNQTSMYLCASTDLGGRGTNEKLFFGSGTQLSVL.

This chain connects TRBV5-1 to TRBJ2-3; TRBD2 matches at 8 bases. The CDR3 extends over 16 amino acids. V lost 0 bases and J lost 3; bases outside the gene matches: 6. Germline CDR1 SGHRS, CDR2 YFSETQ. CDR3 sequence reads: CASSLALAGPTDTQYF. CDR3 DNA sequence: TGCGCCAGCAGCTTGGCTCTAGCGGGTCCGACAGATACGCAGTATTTT.

As regards this clone: The sample has other DNA sequences that encode this CDR3 too. The chain carries TRBV2 and TRBJ2-1; TRBD2 might be the D (5 bases). Trimming stripped 4 bases from V and 2 bases from J, with 6 bases between. CDR3 length: 13 residues. From germline, CDR1 is SNHLY and CDR2 FYNNEI. This chain's CDR3 is CASSAGTYNEQFF. CDR3 coding DNA: TGTGCCAGCAGTGCCGGGACCTACAATGAGCAGTTCTTC.

In its sample, this clone was seen once. The chain employs TRBV19 and TRBJ2-7, with D hard to call. The germline CDR1 and CDR2 sequences are LNHDA and SQIVND (reference sequence). V lost 5 bases and J lost 3, with 11 bases in between. This CDR3 spans 13 amino acids. The DNA of the CDR3 is TGTGCCAGTAGTTGGGCGACAAACTACGAGCAGTACTTC. Encoded protein: CASSWATNYEQYF.

CDR3 amino acids: CASSLDVSYNEQFF. CDR3 sequence (DNA): TGTGCCAGCAGCCTGGACGTCTCCTACAATGAGCAGTTCTTC. The J gene is TRBJ2-1, the V gene TRBV7-9, with unresolved D. This CDR3 is 14 amino acids long. V lost 5 bases to trimming and J lost 0 bases, with 8 bases between them. Germline V CDR1 and CDR2: SEHNR, FQNEAQ (reference sequence).

About this clone: A junction end diverges from the germline sequence, so it may reflect a read error. The chain has TRBV7-7 and TRBJ2-5, with 7 bases fitting TRBD1. CDR1 and CDR2 (germline): SSHAT, FNYEAQ (reference sequence). The CDR3 length is 14 residues. CDR3 sequence: CASSQSGTDGTQYF. The CDR3 DNA reads as TGTGCTAGCAGCCAATCCGGGACAGACGGGACCCAGTACTTC.

V and J are TRBV14 and TRBJ1-6, with no clear D. The CDR3 has 16 amino acids. Trimming pared 0 bases from V and 9 bases from J, leaving 15 bases between. Germline V lookup: CDR1 SGHDN, CDR2 FVKESK. CDR3 in amino acids: CASSQERAVLGSPLHF. As DNA, the CDR3 is TGTGCCAGCAGCCAAGAACGCGCCGTATTGGGTTCACCCCTCCACTTT.

V is TRBV10-3 and J is TRBJ1-1, with D maybe TRBD1 (5 bases). This CDR3 is 14 amino acids long. Trimming cost V 5 bases and J 2 bases, with 12 bases left between them. Per the germline V gene, CDR1 is ENHRY and CDR2 is SYGVKD. CDR3 DNA: TGTGCCATCAGTACCCCGGGGGGTAACACTGAAGCTTTCTTT. Amino acid sequence: CAISTPGGNTEAFF.

This clone was picked up a small number of times. The chain has TRBV2 and TRBJ2-5; the D gene could be TRBD1 or TRBD2 (5 bases each). The CDR3 is 13 amino acids. V gave up 8 bases and J gave up 5 bases, with 15 bases separating them. Germline lookup yields CDR1 SNHLY and CDR2 FYNNEI. In nucleotides, the CDR3 is TGTGCCAGCGCCCGCGAGGGGCGGGAGACCCAGTACTTC. Translation gives CASAREGRETQYF.

This clone was recorded only once. The J gene is TRBJ1-2, the V gene TRBV2, with D possibly being TRBD1 (6 bases). The CDR3 covers 15 residues. Trimming removed 5 bases from V and 4 bases from J, with 17 bases in between. Germline CDR1 SNHLY, CDR2 FYNNEI. The CDR3 sequence is CASSTEGGGAYGYTF. The CDR3 DNA follows: TGTGCCAGCAGTACCGAGGGGGGGGGCGCCTATGGCTACACCTTC.